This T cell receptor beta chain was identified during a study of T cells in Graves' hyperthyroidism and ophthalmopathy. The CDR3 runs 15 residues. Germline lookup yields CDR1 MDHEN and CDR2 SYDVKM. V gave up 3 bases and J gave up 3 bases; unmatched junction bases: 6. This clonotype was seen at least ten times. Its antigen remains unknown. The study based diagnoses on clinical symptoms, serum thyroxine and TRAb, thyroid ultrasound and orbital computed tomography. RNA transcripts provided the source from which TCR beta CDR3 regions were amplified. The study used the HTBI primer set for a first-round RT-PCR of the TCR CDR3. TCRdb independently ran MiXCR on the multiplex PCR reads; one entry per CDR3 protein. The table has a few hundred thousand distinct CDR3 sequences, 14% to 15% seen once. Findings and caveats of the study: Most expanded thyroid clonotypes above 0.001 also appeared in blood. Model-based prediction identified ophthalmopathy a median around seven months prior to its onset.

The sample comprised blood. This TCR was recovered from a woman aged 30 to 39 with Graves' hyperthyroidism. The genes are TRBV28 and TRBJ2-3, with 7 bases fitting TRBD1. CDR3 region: CASSLGTGDTDTQYF. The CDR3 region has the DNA TGTGCCAGCAGTTTGGGTACAGGGGATACAGATACGCAGTATTTT.